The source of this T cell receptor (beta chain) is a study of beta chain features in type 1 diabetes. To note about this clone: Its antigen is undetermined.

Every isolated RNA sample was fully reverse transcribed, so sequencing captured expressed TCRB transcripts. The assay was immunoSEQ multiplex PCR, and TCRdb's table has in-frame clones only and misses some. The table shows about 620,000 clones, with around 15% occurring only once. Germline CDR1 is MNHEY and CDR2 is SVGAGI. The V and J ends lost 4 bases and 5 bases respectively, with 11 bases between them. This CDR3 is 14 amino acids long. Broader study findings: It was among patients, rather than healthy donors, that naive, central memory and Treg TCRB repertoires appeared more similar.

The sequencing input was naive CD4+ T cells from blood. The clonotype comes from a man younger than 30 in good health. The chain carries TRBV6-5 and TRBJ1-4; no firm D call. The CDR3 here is CASSSNWRNEKLFF. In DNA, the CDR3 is TGTGCCAGCAGTTCTAATTGGCGAAATGAAAAACTGTTTTTT.